This TCR beta chain emerged from a study of OX40 agonist ivuxolimab in advanced cancers. For the wider study: Ivuxolimab was an agonistic, fully human IgG2 monoclonal antibody directed against OX40 (CD134), a costimulatory receptor. In the dose-escalation cohort, nearly 85% of patients were male, and the mean age was 60 years with a range of about 20 to 80. Partial responses occurred in three dose-escalation patients: two with cutaneous melanoma and one with hepatocellular carcinoma. Peripheral TCRbeta sequencing was intended to test whether TCR sequence diversity was altered and clonal T-cell expansion was caused by ivuxolimab. Patients were allowed to have had prior anti-PD-1, anti-PD-L1 or anti-CTLA-4 therapy, and more than 30% of the dose-escalation patients had previously received checkpoint inhibitors. Intravenous ivuxolimab was administered to patients every 2 weeks at six dose levels: 0.01, 0.1, 0.3, 1.5, 3 and 10 mg/kg. The paper describes the monotherapy dose-escalation part (N of about 54 patients) of the phase I trial of ivuxolimab. Of the approximately 50 dose-escalation patients, hepatocellular carcinoma was present in about 20, melanoma in roughly 15, renal cell carcinoma in 9 and head and neck cancer in 9. Paper-wide results and their limitations: In the 0.1-3.0 mg/kg groups, partial responders had among the lowest normalized peripheral clonal expansion, particularly in CD8+ T cells. At doses of 0.1 to 3.0 mg/kg, clonal expansion of both CD4+ and CD8+ blood T cells was observed from baseline to week 6. Which antigens the clonally expanded peripheral T cells were specific for was not determined. After ivuxolimab, more expanded clones were found on average in CD8+ T cells than in CD4+ T cells. Low levels of normalized T-cell clonal expansion were also seen in some patients who did not respond.

To sequence the TCRbeta CDR3 region, genomic DNA was isolated from the sorted cells. The immunoSEQ Assay was used for sequencing of TCRbeta CDR3 regions. The table comes from immuneACCESS by way of TCRdb, which keeps in-frame sequences with V and J called. Part of the clones is missing from these tables; in studies checked, under half for an unresolved V gene and the rest for unknown reasons. The sample includes about 47,000 clones, with 85% to 90% observed a single time. The top ten hold roughly 7.8% of the sample. Patients with autoimmune disease history or receiving systemic immunosuppression were excluded from the trial. In every dose cohort, peripheral blood was drawn for TCR sequencing at baseline, cycle 4 day 1, and cycle 7 day 1. The samples were drawn from a first-in-human, open-label, multicenter phase I dose-escalation trial of ivuxolimab. Adults with locally advanced or metastatic melanoma, renal cell carcinoma, hepatocellular carcinoma or head and neck squamous cell carcinoma were enrolled in the trial. Before TCR sequencing, CD4+ T cells and CD8+ T cells were sorted from peripheral blood as separate populations.

With respect to this clone: What antigen it recognizes has not been identified. Base quality data are lacking; no much larger clone is found one base away.

The germline V gene supplies CDR1 MNHEY and CDR2 SVGAGI. The CDR3 sequence holds 15 residues, the cysteine and phenylalanine included. Of the read, only the CDR3 DNA is kept; its 45 bases are in frame from base 1. Recombination linked TRBV6-5 to TRBJ2-5, with 7 bases aligning to TRBD2. The tail of the sequence fits TRBJ2-7 better, so the J call may be wrong. The receptor was isolated from an adult with an advanced solid tumor such as melanoma, head and neck, liver or kidney cancer. Sequenced here: CD4+ or CD8+ T cells sorted from blood, sampled in a trial of the OX40 agonist ivuxolimab. The CDR3 region has the sequence CASSSGSSGDYEQYF. The nucleotide sequence reads as follows: TGTGCCAGCAGTTCCGGATCTAGCGGAGACTACGAGCAGTACTTC.